The sequence of this TCR beta chain was determined in a study of blood T cell repertoires in COVID-19. As for the study in general: Donors in the United States, Italy and Spain gave samples during acute or convalescent COVID-19.

The table lists this clone with a count of one. The data were produced by immunoSEQ multiplex PCR, yet TCRdb's version contains in-frame clones alone and is incomplete. In the table there are about 270,000 clones, more than 75% of which are singletons. The germline V and J ends were trimmed by 7 bases and 0 bases, with 12 bases remaining between them. Per the germline V gene, CDR1 is MDHEN and CDR2 is SYDVKM. The CDR3 contains 14 residues. Followed over time, Seattle patients had been enrolled while infection was active. The clonotype comes from a woman of 80 years or more with COVID-19, enrolled during active disease. Source material: peripheral blood. J is TRBJ1-1 and V is TRBV28; D is unclear. The CDR3 protein is CASKYPGLNTEAFF. Written as DNA, the CDR3 is TGTGCCAGCAAATACCCGGGATTGAACACTGAAGCTTTCTTT.